The T cell receptor (beta chain) described here comes from a study of tissue T cells after allogeneic stem cell transplantation. Study-wide findings and caveats: Only a limited share of tissue TCRs appeared in blood or spleen.

Trimming removed 1 base at V and 5 bases at J, with 9 bases between. In germline, CDR1 is NSQYPW, CDR2 LRSPGD (reference sequence). The CDR3 has 14 residues. Only in-frame clones appear in the TCRdb table, and some are missing; sequencing was by immunoSEQ multiplex PCR. Of 20,000 to 25,000 clones in the sample, roughly 72% were seen once. To note about this clone: Its target is unknown. Gene names and germline match the mouse. Read sequence stops 1 residue before the CDR3 end, and the germline J gene provides the missing end.

The material sequenced was spleen. J is TRBJ2-1 and V is TRBV1; TRBD2 is a possible D gene (7 bases). The TCR comes from a female BALB/c mouse in good health. This line is of MHC haplotype H2-d. CDR3 region: CTCSAAGGHAEQFF. CDR3 DNA (partial): TGCACCTGCAGTGCAGCTGGGGGCCATGCTGAGCAGTTC.